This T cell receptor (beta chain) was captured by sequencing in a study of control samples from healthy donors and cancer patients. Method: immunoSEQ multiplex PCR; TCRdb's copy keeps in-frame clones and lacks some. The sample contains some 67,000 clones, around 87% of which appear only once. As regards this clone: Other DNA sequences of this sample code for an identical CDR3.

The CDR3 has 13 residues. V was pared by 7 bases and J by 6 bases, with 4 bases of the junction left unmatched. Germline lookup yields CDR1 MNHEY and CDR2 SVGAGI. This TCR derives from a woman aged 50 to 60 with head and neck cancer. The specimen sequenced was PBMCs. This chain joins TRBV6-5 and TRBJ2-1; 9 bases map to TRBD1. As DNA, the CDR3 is TGTGCCAGCACCGGGACAGGGCTCAATGAGCAGTTCTTC. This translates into CASTGTGLNEQFF.